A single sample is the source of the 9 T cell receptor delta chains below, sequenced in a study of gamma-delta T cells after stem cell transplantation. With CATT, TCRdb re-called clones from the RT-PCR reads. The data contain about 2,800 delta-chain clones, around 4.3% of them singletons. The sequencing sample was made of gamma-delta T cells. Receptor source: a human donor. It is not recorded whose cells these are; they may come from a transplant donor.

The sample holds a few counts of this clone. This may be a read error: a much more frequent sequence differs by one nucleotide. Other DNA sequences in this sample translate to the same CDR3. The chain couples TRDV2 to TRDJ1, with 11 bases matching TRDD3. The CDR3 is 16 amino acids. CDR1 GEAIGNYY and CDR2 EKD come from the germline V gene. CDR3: CACDFILGDKTDKLIF. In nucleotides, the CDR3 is TGTGCCTGTGACTTCATACTGGGGGATAAAACCGATAAACTAATCTTT.

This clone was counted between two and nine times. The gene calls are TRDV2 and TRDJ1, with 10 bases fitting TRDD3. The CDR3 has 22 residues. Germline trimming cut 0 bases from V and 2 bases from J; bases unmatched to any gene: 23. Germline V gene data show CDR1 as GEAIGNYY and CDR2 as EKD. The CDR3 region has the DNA TGTGCCTGTGACACCCTTCTTCGTCTGGGGACTGGGGGATCGGGGGTTACCGATAAACTCATCTTT. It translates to CACDTLLRLGTGGSGVTDKLIF.

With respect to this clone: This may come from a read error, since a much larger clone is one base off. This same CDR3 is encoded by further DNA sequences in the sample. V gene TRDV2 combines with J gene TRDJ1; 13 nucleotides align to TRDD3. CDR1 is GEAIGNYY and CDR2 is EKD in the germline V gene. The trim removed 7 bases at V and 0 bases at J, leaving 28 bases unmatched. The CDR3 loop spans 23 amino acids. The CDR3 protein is CACDSVLGDTRGGEGPYTDKLIF. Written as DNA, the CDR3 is TGTGCCTGCGACTCGGTACTGGGGGATACGCGGGGAGGTGAGGGACCGTACACCGATAAACTCATCTTT.

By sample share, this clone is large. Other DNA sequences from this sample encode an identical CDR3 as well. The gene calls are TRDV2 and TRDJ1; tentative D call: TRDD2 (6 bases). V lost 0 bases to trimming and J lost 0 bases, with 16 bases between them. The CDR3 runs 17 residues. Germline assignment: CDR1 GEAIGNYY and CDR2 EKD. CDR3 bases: TGTGCCTGTGACACCGTTCGTCCTACGGGATACACCGATAAACTCATCTTT. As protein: CACDTVRPTGYTDKLIF.

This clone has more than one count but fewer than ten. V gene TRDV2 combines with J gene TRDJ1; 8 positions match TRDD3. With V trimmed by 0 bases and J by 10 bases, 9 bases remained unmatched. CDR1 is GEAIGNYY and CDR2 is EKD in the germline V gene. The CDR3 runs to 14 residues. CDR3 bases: TGTGCCTGTGACACCCTGGGGGACAAGGGAGGACTCATCTTT. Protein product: CACDTLGDKGGLIF.

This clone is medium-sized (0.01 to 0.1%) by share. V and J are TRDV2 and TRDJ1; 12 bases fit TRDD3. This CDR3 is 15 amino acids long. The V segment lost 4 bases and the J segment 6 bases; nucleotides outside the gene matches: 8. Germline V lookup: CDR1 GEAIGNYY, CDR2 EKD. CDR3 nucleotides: TGTGCCTGTGATCCGCTACTGGGGGATACCAATAAACTCATCTTT. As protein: CACDPLLGDTNKLIF.

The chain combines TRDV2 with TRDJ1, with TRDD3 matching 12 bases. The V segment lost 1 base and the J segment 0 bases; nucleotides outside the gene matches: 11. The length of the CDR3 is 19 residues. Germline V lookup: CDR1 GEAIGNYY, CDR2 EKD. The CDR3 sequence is CACDTVTGGYPNYTDKLIF. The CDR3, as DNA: TGTGCCTGTGACACGGTTACTGGGGGATACCCCAACTACACCGATAAACTCATCTTT.

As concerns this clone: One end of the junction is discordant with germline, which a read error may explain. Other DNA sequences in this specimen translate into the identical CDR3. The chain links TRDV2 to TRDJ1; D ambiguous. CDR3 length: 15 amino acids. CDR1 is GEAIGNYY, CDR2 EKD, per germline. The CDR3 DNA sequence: TGTGCCTGTGACACCATGATAAGAGGCACCGATAAACTCATCTTC. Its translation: CACDTMIRGTDKLIF.

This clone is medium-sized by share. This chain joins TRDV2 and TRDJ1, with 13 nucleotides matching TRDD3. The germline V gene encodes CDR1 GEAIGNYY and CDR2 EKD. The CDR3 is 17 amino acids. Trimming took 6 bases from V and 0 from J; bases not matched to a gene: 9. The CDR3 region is CACYLLGDTMNTDKLIF. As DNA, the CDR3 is TGTGCCTGTTACTTACTGGGGGATACGATGAACACCGATAAACTCATCTTT.